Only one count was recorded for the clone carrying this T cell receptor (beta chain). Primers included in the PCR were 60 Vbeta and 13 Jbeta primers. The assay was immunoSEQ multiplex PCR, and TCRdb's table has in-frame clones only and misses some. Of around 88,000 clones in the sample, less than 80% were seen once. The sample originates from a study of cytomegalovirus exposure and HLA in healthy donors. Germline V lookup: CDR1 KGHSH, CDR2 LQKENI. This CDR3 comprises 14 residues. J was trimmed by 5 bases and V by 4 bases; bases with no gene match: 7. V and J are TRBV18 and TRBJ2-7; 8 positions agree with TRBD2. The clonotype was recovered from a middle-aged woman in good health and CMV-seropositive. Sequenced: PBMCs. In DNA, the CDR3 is TGTGCCAGCTCACAGCGGGAGAAGTCCAACGAGCAGTACTTC. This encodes CASSQREKSNEQYF.